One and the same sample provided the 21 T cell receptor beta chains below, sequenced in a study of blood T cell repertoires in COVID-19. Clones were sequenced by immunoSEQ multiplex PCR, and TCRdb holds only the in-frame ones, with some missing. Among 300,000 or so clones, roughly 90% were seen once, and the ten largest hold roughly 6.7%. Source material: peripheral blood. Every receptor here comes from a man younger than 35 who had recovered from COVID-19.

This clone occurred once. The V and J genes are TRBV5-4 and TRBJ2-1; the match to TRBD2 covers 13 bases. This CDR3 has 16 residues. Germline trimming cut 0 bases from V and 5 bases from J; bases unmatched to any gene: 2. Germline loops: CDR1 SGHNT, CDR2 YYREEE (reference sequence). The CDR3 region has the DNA TGTGCCAGCAGCTTGGGTGGGACTAGCGGGAACAATGAGCAGTTCTTC. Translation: CASSLGGTSGNNEQFF.

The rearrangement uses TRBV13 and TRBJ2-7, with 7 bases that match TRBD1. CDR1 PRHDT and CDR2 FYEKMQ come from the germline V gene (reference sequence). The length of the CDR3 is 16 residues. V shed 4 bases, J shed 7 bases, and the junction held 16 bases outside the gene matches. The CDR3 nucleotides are TGTGCCAGCAGCTCCCTGAACAGGGACAGACCCTGGGAGCAGTACTTC. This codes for CASSSLNRDRPWEQYF. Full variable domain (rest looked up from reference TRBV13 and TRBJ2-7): AAGVIQSPRHLIKEKRETATLKCYPIPRHDTVYWYQQGPGQDPQFLISFYEKMQSDKGSIPDRFSAQQFSDYHSELNMSSLELGDSALYFCASSSLNRDRPWEQYFGPGTRLTVT.

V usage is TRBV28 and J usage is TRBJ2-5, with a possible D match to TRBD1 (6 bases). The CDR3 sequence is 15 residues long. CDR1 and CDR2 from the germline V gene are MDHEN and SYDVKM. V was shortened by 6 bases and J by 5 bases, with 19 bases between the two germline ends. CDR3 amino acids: CASSWYKGDTETQYF. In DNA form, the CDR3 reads TGTGCCAGCAGCTGGTACAAGGGGGACACGGAGACCCAGTACTTC. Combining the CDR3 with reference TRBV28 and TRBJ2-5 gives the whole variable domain DVKVTQSSRYLVKRTGEKVFLECVQDMDHENMFWYRQDPGLGLRLIYFSYDVKMKEKGDIPEGYSVSREKKERFSLILESASTNQTSMYLCASSWYKGDTETQYFGPGTRLLVL.

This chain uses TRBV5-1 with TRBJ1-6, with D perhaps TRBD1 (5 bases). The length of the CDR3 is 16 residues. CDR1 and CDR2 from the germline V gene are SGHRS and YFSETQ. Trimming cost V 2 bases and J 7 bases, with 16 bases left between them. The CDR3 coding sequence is TGCGCCAGCAGCTTCGATCAGGGCGGGGGAAATTCACCCCTCCACTTT. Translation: CASSFDQGGGNSPLHF.

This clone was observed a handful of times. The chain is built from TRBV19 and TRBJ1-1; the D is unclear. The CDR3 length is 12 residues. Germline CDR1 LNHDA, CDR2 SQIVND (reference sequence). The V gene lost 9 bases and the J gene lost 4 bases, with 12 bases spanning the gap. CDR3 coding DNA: TGTGCCAGCCTCGGGTACCTCACTGAAGCTTTCTTT. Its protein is CASLGYLTEAFF.

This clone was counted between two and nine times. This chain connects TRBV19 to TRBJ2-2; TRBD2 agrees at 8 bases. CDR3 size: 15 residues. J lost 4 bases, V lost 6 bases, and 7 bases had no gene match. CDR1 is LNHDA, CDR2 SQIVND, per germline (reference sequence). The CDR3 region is CASRTGTRGTGELFF. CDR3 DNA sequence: TGTGCCAGTAGGACCGGGACTAGAGGCACCGGGGAGCTGTTTTTT.

The CDR3 DNA is TGTGCTAGTGGTTCCCCCACGGGTCAGCCCCAGCATTTT. Translated: CASGSPTGQPQHF. V gene TRBV12-5 combines with J gene TRBJ1-5; D gene uncertain. This CDR3 is built from 13 residues. Trimming took 4 bases from V and 6 from J, leaving 10 bases between them. Germline V gene lookup returns CDR1 LGHNT and CDR2 FRNRAP.

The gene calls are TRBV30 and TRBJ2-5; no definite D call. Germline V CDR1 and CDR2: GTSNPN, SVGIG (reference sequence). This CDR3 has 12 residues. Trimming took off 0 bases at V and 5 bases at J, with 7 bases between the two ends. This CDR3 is CAWSVQLETQYF. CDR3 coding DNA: TGTGCCTGGAGTGTCCAGTTGGAGACCCAGTACTTC. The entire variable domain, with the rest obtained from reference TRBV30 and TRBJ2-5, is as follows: SQTIHQWPATLVQPVGSPLSLECTVEGTSNPNLYWYRQAAGRGLQLLFYSVGIGQISSEVPQNLSASRPQDRQFILSSKKLLLSDSGFYLCAWSVQLETQYFGPGTRLLVL.

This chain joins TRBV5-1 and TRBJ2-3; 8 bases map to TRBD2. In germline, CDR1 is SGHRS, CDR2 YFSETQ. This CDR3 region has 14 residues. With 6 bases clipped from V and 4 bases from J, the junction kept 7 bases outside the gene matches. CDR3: CASKPGLEADTQYF. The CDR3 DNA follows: TGCGCCAGCAAGCCGGGACTAGAGGCAGATACGCAGTATTTT.

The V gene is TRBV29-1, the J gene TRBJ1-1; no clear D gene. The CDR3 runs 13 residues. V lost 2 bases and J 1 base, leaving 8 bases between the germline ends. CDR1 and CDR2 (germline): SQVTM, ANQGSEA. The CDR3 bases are TGCAGCGTTGAAACAGATAGGAACACTGAAGCTTTCTTT. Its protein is CSVETDRNTEAFF.

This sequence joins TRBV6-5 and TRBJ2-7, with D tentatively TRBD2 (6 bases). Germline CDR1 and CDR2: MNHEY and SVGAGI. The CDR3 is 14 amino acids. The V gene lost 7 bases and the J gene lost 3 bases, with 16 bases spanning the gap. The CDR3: CASTPRGIFYEQYF. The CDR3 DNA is TGTGCCAGCACCCCGCGGGGCATCTTCTACGAGCAGTACTTC.

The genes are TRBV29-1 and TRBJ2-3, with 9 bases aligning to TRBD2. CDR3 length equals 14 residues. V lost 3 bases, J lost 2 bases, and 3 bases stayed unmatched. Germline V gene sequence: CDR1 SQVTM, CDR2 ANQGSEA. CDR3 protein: CSVEGLAYTDTQYF. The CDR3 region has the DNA TGCAGCGTTGAGGGACTAGCCTACACAGATACGCAGTATTTT.

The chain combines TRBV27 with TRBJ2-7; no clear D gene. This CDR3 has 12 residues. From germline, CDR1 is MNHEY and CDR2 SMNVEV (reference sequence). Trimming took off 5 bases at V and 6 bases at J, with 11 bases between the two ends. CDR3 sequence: CASSLLTGEQYF. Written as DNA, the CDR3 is TGTGCCAGCAGTCTTCTAACCGGCGAGCAGTACTTC.

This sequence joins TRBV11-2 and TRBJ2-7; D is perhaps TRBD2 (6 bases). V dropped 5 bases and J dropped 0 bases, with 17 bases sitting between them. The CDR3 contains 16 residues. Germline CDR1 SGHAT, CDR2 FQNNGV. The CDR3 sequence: CASSQPGTYPSYEQYF. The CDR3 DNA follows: TGTGCCAGCAGCCAACCGGGGACTTATCCCTCCTACGAGCAGTACTTC.

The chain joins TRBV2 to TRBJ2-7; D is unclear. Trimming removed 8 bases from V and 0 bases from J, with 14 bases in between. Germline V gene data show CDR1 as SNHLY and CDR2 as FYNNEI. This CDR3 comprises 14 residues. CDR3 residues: CASVTQSGSYEQYF. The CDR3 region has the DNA TGTGCCAGCGTGACTCAATCGGGCTCCTACGAGCAGTACTTC.

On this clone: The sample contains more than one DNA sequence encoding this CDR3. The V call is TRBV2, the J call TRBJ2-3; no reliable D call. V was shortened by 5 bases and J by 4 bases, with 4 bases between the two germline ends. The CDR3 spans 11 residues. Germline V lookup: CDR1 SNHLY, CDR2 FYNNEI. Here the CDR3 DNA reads TGTGCCAGCAGTCCCGCAGATACGCAGTATTTT. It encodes CASSPADTQYF.

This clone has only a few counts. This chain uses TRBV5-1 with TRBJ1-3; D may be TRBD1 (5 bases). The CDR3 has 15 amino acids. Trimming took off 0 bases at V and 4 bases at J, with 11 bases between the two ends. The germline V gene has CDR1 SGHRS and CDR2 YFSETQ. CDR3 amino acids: CASSLAPGSGNTIYF. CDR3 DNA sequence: TGCGCCAGCAGCTTGGCCCCAGGGTCCGGAAACACCATATATTTT.

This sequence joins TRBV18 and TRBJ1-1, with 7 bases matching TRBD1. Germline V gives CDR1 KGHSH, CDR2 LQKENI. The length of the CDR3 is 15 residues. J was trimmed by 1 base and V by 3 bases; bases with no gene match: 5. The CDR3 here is CASSPRGQPNTEAFF. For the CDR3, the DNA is TGTGCCAGCTCACCGAGGGGACAGCCGAACACTGAAGCTTTCTTT.

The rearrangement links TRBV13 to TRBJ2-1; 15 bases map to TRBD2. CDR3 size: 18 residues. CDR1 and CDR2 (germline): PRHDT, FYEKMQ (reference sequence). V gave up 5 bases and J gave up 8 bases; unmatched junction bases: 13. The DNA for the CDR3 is TGTGCCAGCAGCCGAACTCCAGGACTAGCGGGGGGGCTTCATGAGCAGTTCTTC. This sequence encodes CASSRTPGLAGGLHEQFF.

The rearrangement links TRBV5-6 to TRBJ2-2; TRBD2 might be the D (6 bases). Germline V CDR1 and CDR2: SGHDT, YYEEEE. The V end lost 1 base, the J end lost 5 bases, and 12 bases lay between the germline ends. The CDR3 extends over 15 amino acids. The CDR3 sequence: CASSLTSPWTGELFF. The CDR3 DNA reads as TGTGCCAGCAGCTTGACTAGCCCCTGGACCGGGGAGCTGTTTTTT. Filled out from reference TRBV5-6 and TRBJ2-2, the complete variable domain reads DAGVTQSPTHLIKTRGQQVTLRCSPKSGHDTVSWYQQALGQGPQFIFQYYEEEERQRGNFPDRFSGHQFPNYSSELNVNALLLGDSALYLCASSLTSPWTGELFFGEGSRLTVL.

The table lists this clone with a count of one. The CDR3 loop is CASKAQGHYEQYF. The CDR3 DNA follows: TGTGCCAGCAAAGCACAGGGCCACTACGAGCAGTACTTC. The chain employs TRBV2 and TRBJ2-7; D may be TRBD1 (6 bases). The CDR3 extends over 13 amino acids. V lost 7 bases and J lost 3, with 13 bases in between. Per the germline V gene, CDR1 is SNHLY and CDR2 is FYNNEI.